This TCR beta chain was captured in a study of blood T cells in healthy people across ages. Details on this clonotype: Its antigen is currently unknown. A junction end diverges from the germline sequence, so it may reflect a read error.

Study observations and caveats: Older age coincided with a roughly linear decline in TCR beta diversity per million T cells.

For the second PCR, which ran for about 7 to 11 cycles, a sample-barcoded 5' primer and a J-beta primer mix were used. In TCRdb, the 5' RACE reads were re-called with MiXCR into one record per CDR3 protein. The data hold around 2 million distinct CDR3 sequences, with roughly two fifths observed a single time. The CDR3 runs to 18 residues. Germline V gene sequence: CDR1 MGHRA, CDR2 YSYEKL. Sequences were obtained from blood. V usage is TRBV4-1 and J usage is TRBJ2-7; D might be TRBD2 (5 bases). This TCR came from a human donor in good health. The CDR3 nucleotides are TGCGCCAGCAGCCAAGTAGATCCCCACCAGGTCGGCGACTACGAGCGGTACTTC. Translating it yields CASSQVDPHQVGDYERYF.